The 3 T cell receptor beta chains below were found in one sample sequenced in a study of regulatory T cells in long-lasting Graves disease. The sample's time point: persistent/refractory GD, antithyroid drugs over 5 years with positive TRAb. After RNA was extracted from PBMCs, the TCR library was made from it. Building of the TCR beta libraries involved iRepertoire HTBI primers and Arm-PCR of CDR3 regions. TCRdb independently ran MiXCR on the multiplex PCR reads; one entry per CDR3 protein. The sample consists of 700,000 or so distinct CDR3 sequences, 25% to 35% of them appearing once. Sequencing was performed on peripheral blood mononuclear cells (PBMCs), taken when the disease was refractory, from a patient treated with antithyroid drugs. The receptor set was obtained from a female donor with Graves disease.

This clonotype turned up a few times. The chain uses TRBV6-1 and TRBJ1-5, with D possibly being TRBD1 (5 bases). CDR3 length: 15 amino acids. CDR1 is MNHNS and CDR2 is SASEGT in the germline V gene. The V gene lost 6 bases and the J gene lost 6 bases, with 18 bases spanning the gap. CDR3 bases: TGTGCCAGCAGCTGGGGAGGGACCTCGGCTCAGCCCCAGCATTTT. It encodes CASSWGGTSAQPQHF.

This clonotype was seen more than once but under ten times. The chain recombines TRBV13 with TRBJ1-2; D may be TRBD1 (6 bases). Germline V gene sequence: CDR1 PRHDT, CDR2 FYEKMQ (reference sequence). The CDR3 is made up of 14 amino acids. Trimming cost V 5 bases and J 3 bases, with 13 bases left between them. CDR3 protein: CASSRAGADYGYTF. The CDR3 bases are TGTGCCAGCAGCCGCGCAGGGGCAGACTATGGCTACACCTTC. Based on the CDR3 plus reference TRBV13 and TRBJ1-2, the full variable domain is AAGVIQSPRHLIKEKRETATLKCYPIPRHDTVYWYQQGPGQDPQFLISFYEKMQSDKGSIPDRFSAQQFSDYHSELNMSSLELGDSALYFCASSRAGADYGYTFGSGTRLTVV.

The sample holds one count of this clonotype. The CDR3, as DNA: TGTGCCAGCAGCCAAGGGTCTAGCGGGACCGCGACCCAGTACTTC. Protein: CASSQGSSGTATQYF. The chain is built from TRBV3-1 and TRBJ2-5, with 9 bases that match TRBD2. Trimming at V came to 1 base and at J to 7 bases, leaving 7 bases not matched to a gene. Germline values: CDR1 LGHDT, CDR2 YNNKEL (reference sequence). This CDR3 region has 15 residues.